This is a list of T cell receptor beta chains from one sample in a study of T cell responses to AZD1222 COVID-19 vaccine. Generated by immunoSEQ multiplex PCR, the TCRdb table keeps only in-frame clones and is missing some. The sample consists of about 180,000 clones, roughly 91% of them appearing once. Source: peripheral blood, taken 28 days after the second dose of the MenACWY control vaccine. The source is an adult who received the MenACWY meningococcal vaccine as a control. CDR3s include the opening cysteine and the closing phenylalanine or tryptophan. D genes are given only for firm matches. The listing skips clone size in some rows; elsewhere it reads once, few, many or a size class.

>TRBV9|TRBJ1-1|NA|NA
CASSPLANTEAFF
TGTGCCAGCAGCCCACTAGCGAACACTGAAGCTTTCTTT
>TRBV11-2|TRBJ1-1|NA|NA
CASSPRTGINTEAFF
TGTGCCAGCAGCCCCCGCACGGGGATTAACACTGAAGCTTTCTTT
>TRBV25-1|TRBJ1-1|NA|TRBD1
CASSPWDRVNTEAFF
TGTGCCAGCAGTCCTTGGGACAGGGTGAACACTGAAGCTTTCTTT
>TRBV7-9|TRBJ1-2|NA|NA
CASSLIRGGYTF
TGTGCCAGCAGCTTAATCCGAGGTGGCTACACCTTC
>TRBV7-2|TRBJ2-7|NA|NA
CASSAGFPYEQYF
TGTGCCAGCAGCGCCGGGTTCCCCTACGAGCAGTACTTC
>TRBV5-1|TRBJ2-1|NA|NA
CASSLPRSSSYNEQFF
TGCGCCAGCAGCTTGCCTAGGTCGAGCTCCTACAATGAGCAGTTCTTC
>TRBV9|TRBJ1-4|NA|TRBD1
CASSQGVGQGMGKLFF
TGTGCCAGCAGCCAAGGGGTGGGACAGGGGATGGGAAAACTGTTTTTT
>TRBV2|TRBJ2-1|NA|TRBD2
CASSLAGSYNEQFF
TGTGCCAGCAGTCTAGCGGGGAGCTACAATGAGCAGTTCTTC
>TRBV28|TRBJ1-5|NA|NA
CATKSQGLYSNQPQHF
TGTGCCACCAAAAGTCAGGGACTCTATAGCAATCAGCCCCAGCATTTT
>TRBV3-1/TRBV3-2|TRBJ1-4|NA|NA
CASSQVMEKLFF
TGTGCCAGCAGCCAAGTGATGGAAAAACTGTTTTTT
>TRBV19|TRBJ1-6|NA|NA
CASRKAESYNSPLHF
TGTGCCAGTAGAAAGGCGGAGTCCTATAATTCACCCCTCCACTTT
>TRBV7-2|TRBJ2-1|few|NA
CASSPSWGWTSYNEQFF
TGTGCCAGCAGCCCCTCCTGGGGTTGGACCTCCTACAATGAGCAGTTCTTC
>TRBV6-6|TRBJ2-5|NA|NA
CASRLQETQYF
TGTGCCAGCAGGCTTCAAGAGACCCAGTACTTC
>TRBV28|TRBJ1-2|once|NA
CASSLGRGGYGYTF
TGTGCCAGCAGTTTAGGCAGGGGTGGCTATGGCTACACCTTC
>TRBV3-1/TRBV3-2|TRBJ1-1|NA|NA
CASSQNQREAFF
TGTGCCAGCAGCCAAAATCAGCGGGAAGCTTTCTTT
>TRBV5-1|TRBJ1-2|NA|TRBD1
CASSRPGTGDHTF
TGCGCCAGCAGCCGTCCCGGGACAGGGGACCACACCTTC
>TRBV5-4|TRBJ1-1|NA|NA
CASSLGALNTEAFF
TGTGCCAGCAGCTTGGGGGCCCTAAACACTGAAGCTTTCTTT
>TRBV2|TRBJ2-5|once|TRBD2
CASSEKLAGVETQYF
TGTGCCAGCAGTGAAAAACTAGCGGGGGTTGAGACCCAGTACTTC
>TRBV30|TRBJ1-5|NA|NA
CAWSVEGVQPQHF
TGTGCCTGGAGTGTAGAGGGGGTTCAGCCCCAGCATTTT
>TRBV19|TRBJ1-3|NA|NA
CASSANSGNTIYF
TGTGCCAGTAGCGCGAACTCTGGAAACACCATATATTTT
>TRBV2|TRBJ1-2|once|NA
CASSVHPGRANYGYTF
TGTGCCAGCAGTGTACATCCGGGGAGGGCCAACTATGGCTACACCTTC
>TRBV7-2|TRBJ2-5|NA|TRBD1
CASRRGQGEETQYF
TGTGCCAGCAGGAGGGGACAGGGAGAAGAGACCCAGTACTTC
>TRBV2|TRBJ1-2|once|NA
CASSDRYGYTF
TGTGCCAGCAGTGACCGCTACGGCTACACCTTC
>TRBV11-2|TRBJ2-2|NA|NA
CASRAGSGNTGELFF
TGTGCCAGCAGAGCAGGGTCCGGGAACACCGGGGAGCTGTTTTTT
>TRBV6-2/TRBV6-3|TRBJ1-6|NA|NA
CASSYRDDSPLHF
TGTGCCAGCAGTTATCGAGACGATTCACCCCTCCACTTT
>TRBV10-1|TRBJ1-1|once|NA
CASSDGRSLNTEAFF
TGCGCCAGCAGTGATGGAAGATCGTTGAACACTGAAGCTTTCTTT
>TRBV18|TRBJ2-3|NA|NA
CASSPSIGISTDTQYF
TGTGCCAGCTCACCATCTATAGGAATAAGCACAGATACGCAGTATTTT
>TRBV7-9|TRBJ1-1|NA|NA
CASSKSQAVTEAFF
TGTGCCAGCAGCAAAAGCCAGGCGGTAACTGAAGCTTTCTTT
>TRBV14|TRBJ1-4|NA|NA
CASSPTTGFEKLFF
TGTGCCAGCAGCCCAACTACAGGGTTTGAAAAACTGTTTTTT
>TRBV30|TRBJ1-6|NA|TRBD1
CAWDTGTAYNSPLHF
TGTGCCTGGGATACCGGGACAGCGTATAATTCACCCCTCCACTTT
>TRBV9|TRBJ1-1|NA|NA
CASSVAGENTEAFF
TGTGCCAGCAGCGTGGCGGGAGAGAACACTGAAGCTTTCTTT
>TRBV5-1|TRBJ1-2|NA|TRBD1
CASSLEGQASFDPYGYTF
TGCGCCAGCAGCTTGGAGGGACAGGCATCCTTCGACCCTTATGGCTACACCTTC
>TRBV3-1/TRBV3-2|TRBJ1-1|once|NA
CASSHRYSPTEAFF
TGTGCCAGCAGCCACCGTTACAGTCCCACTGAAGCTTTCTTT
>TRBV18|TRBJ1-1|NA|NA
CASSPPVGVGEAFF
TGTGCCAGCTCACCACCGGTGGGGGTTGGTGAAGCTTTCTTT
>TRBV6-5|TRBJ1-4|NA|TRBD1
CASTKQKGQGEKLFF
TGTGCCAGCACCAAGCAAAAAGGACAGGGTGAAAAACTGTTTTTT
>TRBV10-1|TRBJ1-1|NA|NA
CASSDRPVNTEAFF
TGCGCCAGCAGTGACCGACCGGTAAACACTGAAGCTTTCTTT
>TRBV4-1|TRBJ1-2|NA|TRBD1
CASSPGTGGLIGSYTF
TGCGCCAGCAGCCCGGGGACAGGGGGATTAATCGGGAGCTACACCTTC
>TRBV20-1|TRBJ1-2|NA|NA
CSARRPAGYTF
TGCAGTGCTAGGAGGCCGGCTGGCTACACCTTC
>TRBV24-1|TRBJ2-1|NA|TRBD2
CATSDPLAGDRYNEQFF
TGTGCCACCAGTGATCCCCTAGCGGGGGACCGTTACAATGAGCAGTTCTTC
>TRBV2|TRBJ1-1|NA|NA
CASSGEGTEAFF
TGTGCCAGCAGTGGGGAGGGGACTGAAGCTTTCTTT
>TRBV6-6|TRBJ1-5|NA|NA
CASSNHHQPQHF
TGTGCCAGCAGTAACCATCATCAGCCCCAGCATTTT
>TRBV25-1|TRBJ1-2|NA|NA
CASSESAGYGYTF
TGTGCCAGCAGTGAAAGCGCAGGATATGGCTACACCTTC
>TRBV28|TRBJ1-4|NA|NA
CASSSTDRLFF
TGTGCCAGCAGCAGCACGGACAGACTGTTTTTT
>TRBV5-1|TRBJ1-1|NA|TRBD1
CASSLGQGVRTEAFF
TGCGCCAGCAGCTTGGGACAGGGGGTAAGAACTGAAGCTTTCTTT